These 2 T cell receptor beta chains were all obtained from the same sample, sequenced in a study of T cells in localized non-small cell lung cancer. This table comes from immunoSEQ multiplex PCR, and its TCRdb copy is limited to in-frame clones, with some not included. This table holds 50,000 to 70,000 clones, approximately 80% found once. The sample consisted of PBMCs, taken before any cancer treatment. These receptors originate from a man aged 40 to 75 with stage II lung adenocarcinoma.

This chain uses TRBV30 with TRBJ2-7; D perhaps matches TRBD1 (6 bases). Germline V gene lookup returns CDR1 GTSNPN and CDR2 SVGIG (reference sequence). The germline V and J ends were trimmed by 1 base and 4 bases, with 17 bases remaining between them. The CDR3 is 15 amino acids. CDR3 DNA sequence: TGTGCCTGGAGTGCCCCGTTGACAGGAGAATACGAGCAGTACTTC. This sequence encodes CAWSAPLTGEYEQYF.

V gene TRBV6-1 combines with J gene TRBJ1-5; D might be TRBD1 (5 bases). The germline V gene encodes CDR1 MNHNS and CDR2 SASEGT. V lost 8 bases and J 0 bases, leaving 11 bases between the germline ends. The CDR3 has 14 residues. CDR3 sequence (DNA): TGTGCCAGCCGAGAACAGGATAGCAATCAGCCCCAGCATTTT. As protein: CASREQDSNQPQHF.